This section outlines one T cell receptor beta chain sequence together with its context. The data derive from a study of T cell changes during pregnancy in multiple sclerosis. This CDR3 is 14 amino acids long. The ends lost 2 bases at V and 4 bases at J; junction bases unmatched: 4. Germline CDR1 LNHDA, CDR2 SQIVND (reference sequence). The method was immunoSEQ multiplex PCR; TCRdb's version includes in-frame clones alone and lacks a portion of them. The sample lists about 17,000 clones; 80% to 85% were seen once. J is TRBJ2-7 and V is TRBV19; 8 bases fit TRBD2. The sequenced sample was CD8+ T cells from peripheral blood mononuclear cells, obtained in the third trimester of pregnancy. This sequence originates from a female donor in good health, enrolled as a control in a pregnancy study. Written as DNA, the CDR3 is TGTGCCAGTAGTATAAGCGGGAGTGGGTACGAGCAGTACTTC. This translates into CASSISGSGYEQYF.